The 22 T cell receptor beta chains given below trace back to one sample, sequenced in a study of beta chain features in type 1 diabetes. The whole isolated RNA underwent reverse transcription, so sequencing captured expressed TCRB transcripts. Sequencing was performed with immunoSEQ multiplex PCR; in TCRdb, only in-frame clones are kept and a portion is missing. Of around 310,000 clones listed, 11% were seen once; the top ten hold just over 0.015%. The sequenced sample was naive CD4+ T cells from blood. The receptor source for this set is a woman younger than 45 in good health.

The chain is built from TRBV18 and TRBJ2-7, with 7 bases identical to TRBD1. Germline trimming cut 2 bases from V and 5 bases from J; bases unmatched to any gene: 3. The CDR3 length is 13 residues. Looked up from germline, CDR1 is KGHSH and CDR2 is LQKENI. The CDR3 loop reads CASSPFTGDEQYF. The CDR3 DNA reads TGTGCCAGCTCACCATTTACAGGGGACGAGCAGTACTTC.

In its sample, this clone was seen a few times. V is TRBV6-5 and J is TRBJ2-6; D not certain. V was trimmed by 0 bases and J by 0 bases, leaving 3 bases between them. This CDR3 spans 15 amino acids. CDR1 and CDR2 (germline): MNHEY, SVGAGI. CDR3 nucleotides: TGTGCCAGCAGTTACTCCTACTCTGGGGCCAACGTCCTGACTTTC. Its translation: CASSYSYSGANVLTF.

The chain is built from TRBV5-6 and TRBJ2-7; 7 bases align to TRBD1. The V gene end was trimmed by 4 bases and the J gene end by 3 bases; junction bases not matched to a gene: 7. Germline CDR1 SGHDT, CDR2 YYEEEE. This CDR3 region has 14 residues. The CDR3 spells CASSRDSGRYEQYF. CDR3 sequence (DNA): TGTGCCAGCAGCCGGGACAGTGGACGCTACGAGCAGTACTTC.

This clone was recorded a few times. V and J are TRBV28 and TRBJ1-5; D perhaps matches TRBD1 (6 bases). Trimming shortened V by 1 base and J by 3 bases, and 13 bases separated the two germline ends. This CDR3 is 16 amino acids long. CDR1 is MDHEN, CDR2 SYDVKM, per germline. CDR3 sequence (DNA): TGTGCCAGCAGTTTATCGGCAGGGGTCATCAATCAGCCCCAGCATTTT. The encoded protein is CASSLSAGVINQPQHF.

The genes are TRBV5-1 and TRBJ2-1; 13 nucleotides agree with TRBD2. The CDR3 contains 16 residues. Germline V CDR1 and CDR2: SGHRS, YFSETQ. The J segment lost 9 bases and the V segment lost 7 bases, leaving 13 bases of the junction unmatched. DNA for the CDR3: TGCGCCAGCGAGACCCCGGGACTAGCGGGATTTAGTGAGCAGTTCTTC. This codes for CASETPGLAGFSEQFF.

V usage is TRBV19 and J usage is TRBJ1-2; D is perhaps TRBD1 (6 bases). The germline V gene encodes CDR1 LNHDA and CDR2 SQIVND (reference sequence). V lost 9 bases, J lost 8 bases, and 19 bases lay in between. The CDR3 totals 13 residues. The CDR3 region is CASTGSLYGGYTF. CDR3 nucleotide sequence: TGTGCCAGCACAGGGTCCCTTTATGGAGGCTACACCTTC.

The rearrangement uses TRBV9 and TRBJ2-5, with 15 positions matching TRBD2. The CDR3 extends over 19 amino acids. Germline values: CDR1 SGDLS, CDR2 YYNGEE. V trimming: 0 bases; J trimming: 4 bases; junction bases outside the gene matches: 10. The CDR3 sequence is CASSVGYSGLAGGAETQYF. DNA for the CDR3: TGTGCCAGCAGCGTAGGGTATTCTGGACTAGCGGGAGGGGCAGAGACCCAGTACTTC.

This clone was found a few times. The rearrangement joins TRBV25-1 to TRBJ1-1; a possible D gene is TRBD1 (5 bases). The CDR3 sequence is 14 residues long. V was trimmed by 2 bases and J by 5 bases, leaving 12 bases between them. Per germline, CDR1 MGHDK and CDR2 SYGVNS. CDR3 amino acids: CASSEQGVQTEAFF. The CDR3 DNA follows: TGTGCCAGCAGTGAACAGGGCGTTCAGACTGAAGCTTTCTTT. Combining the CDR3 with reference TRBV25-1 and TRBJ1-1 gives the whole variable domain EADIYQTPRYLVIGTGKKITLECSQTMGHDKMYWYQQDPGMELHLIHYSYGVNSTEKGDLSSESTVSRIRTEHFPLTLESARPSHTSQYLCASSEQGVQTEAFFGQGTRLTVV.

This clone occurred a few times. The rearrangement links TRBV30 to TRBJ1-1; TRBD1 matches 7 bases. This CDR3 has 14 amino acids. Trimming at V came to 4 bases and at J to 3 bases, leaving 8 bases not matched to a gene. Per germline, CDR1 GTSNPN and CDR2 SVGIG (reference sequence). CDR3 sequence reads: CAWIEGALYTEAFF. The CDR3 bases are TGTGCCTGGATCGAGGGGGCGCTGTACACTGAAGCTTTCTTT.

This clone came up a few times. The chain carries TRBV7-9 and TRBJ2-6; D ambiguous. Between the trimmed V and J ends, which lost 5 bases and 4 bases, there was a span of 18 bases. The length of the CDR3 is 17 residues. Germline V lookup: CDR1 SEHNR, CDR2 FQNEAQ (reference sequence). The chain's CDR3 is CASSQNYFGSGANVLTF. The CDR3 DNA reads TGTGCCAGCAGCCAAAATTACTTCGGGTCCGGGGCCAACGTCCTGACTTTC.

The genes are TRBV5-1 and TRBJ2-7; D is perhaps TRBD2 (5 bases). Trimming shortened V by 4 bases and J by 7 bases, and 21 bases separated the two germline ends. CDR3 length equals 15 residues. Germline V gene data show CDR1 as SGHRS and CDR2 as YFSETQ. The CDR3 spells CASSAPWSIREEQYF. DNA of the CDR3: TGCGCCAGCAGCGCCCCTTGGAGCATAAGGGAGGAGCAGTACTTC.

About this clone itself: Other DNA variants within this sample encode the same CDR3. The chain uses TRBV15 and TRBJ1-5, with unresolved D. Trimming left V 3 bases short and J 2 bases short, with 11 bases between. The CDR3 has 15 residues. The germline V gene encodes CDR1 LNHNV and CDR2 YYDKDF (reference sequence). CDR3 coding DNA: TGTGCCACCAGCAGGGACCTTAGCGGCAATCAGCCCCAGCATTTT. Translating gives CATSRDLSGNQPQHF. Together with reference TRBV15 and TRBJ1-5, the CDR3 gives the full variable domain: DAMVIQNPRYQVTQFGKPVTLSCSQTLNHNVMYWYQQKSSQAPKLLFHYYDKDFNNEADTPDNFQSRRPNTSFCFLDIRSPGLGDTAMYLCATSRDLSGNQPQHFGDGTRLSIL.

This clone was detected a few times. CDR3 DNA: TGTGCCAGCAGCTTAGAACGGAGTTACGAGCAGTACTTC. Amino acids: CASSLERSYEQYF. The V gene is TRBV7-2, the J gene TRBJ2-7; D not certain. There are 13 residues in the CDR3. The V gene lost 1 base and the J gene lost 4 bases, with 8 bases spanning the gap. Germline values: CDR1 SGHTA, CDR2 FQGNSA.

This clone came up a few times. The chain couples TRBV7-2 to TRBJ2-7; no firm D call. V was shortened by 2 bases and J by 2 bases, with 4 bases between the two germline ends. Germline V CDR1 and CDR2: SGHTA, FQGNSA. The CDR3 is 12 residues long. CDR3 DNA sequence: TGTGCCAGCAGCTTACTTCCCTACGAGCAGTACTTC. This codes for CASSLLPYEQYF.

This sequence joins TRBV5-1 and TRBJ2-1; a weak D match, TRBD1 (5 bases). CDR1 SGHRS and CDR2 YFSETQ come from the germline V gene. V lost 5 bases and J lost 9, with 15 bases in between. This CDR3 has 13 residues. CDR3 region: CASSPDSFSEQFF. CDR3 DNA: TGCGCCAGCAGTCCAGACAGTTTCAGTGAGCAGTTCTTC.

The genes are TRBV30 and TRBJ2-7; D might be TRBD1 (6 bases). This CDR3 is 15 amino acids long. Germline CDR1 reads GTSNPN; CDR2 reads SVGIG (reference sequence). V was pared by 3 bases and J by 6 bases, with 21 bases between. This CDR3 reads CAWSESGTSLREQYF. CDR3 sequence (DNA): TGTGCCTGGAGCGAATCCGGGACAAGCTTACGCGAGCAGTACTTC.

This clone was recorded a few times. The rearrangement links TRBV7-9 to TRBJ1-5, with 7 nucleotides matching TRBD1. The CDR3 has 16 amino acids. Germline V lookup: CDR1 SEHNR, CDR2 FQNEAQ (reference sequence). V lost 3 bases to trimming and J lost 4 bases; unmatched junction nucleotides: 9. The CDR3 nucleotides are TGTGCCAGCAGCTTCTCCGGGACAGCTTGGAATCAGCCCCAGCATTTT. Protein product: CASSFSGTAWNQPQHF. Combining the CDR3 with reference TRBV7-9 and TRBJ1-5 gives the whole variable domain DTGVSQNPRHKITKRGQNVTFRCDPISEHNRLYWYRQTLGQGPEFLTYFQNEAQLEKSRLLSDRFSAERPKGSFSTLEIQRTEQGDSAMYLCASSFSGTAWNQPQHFGDGTRLSIL.

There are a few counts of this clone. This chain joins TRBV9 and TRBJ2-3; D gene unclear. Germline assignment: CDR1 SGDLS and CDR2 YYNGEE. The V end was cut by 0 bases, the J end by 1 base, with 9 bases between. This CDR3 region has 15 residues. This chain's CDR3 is CASSVGPQGTDTQYF. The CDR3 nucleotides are TGTGCCAGCAGCGTAGGCCCCCAGGGCACAGATACGCAGTATTTT.

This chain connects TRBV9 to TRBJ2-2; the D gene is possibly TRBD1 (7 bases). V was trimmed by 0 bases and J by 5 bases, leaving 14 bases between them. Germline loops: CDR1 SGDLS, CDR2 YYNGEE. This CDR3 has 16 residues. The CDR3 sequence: CASSVARGAGTGELFF. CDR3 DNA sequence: TGTGCCAGCAGCGTAGCCAGGGGGGCAGGTACCGGGGAGCTGTTTTTT.

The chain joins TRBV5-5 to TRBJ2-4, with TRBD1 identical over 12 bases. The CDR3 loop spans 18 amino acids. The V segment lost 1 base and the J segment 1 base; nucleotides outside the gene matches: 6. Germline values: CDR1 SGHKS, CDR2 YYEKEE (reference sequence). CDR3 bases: TGTGCCAGCAGCTTGACCGGGACAGGGGGCGCCGCCAAAAACATTCAGTACTTC. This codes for CASSLTGTGGAAKNIQYF.

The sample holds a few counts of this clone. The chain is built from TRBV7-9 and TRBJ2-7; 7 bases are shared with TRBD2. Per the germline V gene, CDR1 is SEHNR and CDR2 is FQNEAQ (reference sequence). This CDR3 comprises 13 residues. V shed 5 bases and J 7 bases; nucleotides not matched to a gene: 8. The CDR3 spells CASSPSGGGEQYF. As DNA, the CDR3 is TGTGCCAGCAGCCCTAGCGGTGGGGGTGAGCAGTACTTC.

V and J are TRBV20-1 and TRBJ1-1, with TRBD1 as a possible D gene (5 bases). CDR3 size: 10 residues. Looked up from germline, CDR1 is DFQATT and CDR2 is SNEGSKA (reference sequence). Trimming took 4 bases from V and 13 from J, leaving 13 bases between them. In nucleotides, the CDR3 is TGCAGTGCTACCCGGGACGGGGGTTTCTTT. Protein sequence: CSATRDGGFF.